This T cell receptor (beta chain) was retrieved from a study of cytomegalovirus exposure and HLA in healthy donors (dated by TCRdb to about 2017). About the investigation overall: According to a later analysis, the 120 or so validation repertoires were produced on the same platform as the 680 or so repertoires of the first cohort. In addition to the first cohort of hundreds of subjects, a separate validation cohort of approximately 130 different subjects was used. To predict cytomegalovirus infection status, the study brought together high-throughput TCR immunosequencing, statistical association of individual TCRs with disease status, and machine learning. The study was designed to test whether signatures of past pathogen exposure could be identified by cataloging public T cell receptors. The study at large found these results: A later analysis lacked HLA typing for the validation cohort, so it scored co-occurrence in that cohort across all 120 repertoires. A few of the identified cytomegalovirus-associated TCR beta chains were confirmed in vitro to be specific for cytomegalovirus antigens. The authors suggested that the approach could potentially be generalized to other disease states and immunological phenotypes. Most TCR sequences were seen in very few donors, while some public TCRs were found in many individuals. Subsequent analysis determined that TCRs grouped into clusters in the first cohort also showed a tendency toward co-occurrence across the 120 validation repertoires, and approximately 93% of cluster scores exceeded 0. In both the original and validation cohorts, the classifier was reported to diagnose cytomegalovirus status with high specificity and sensitivity. A total of fewer than 200 TCR beta chains were listed by the study as associated with cytomegalovirus.

V is pared back by 5 bases and J by 12 bases, with 29 bases lying between the germline termini. The germline V gene (reference sequence) sets CDR1 to SEHNR and CDR2 to FQNEAQ. The CDR3 sequence holds 18 residues, the cysteine and phenylalanine included. The kept DNA is CDR3 alone, 54 bases in frame from the first base. This clone is a singleton in its sample. Its antigen remains undetermined. The sample holds no much larger clone one base away, and base qualities are not on file. Library preparation employed the immunoSEQ multiplex PCR assay. As for the authors' bioinformatics: A statistical classification framework was built for diagnosing cytomegalovirus status from the catalog of TCR beta chain sequences. The source is immuneACCESS, and TCRdb retained only in-frame sequences with V and J called. Part of the clones is not carried over; for the studies checked, unresolved V genes explain less than half of this, and the remainder is unexplained. The V and J calls and clone size come from that table; D and trimming were worked out from the DNA. Within this sample are about 160,000 clones, with approximately 86% of them counted one time only. The ten top clones hold 2% to 2.5% of the sample.

Separate from the roughly 700-subject first cohort, the validation cohort of about 130 subjects was the group to which the donors belonged. Recombination joined TRBV7-9 with TRBJ1-6; the best D guess is TRBD1, with 5 bases matching. The sequence was collected from a woman aged 18-29 years in good health and CMV-seronegative. The sample consisted of PBMCs. The CDR3 region: CASSPPAGEPDSGGPLHF. The nucleotide sequence is TGTGCCAGCAGCCCCCCGGCCGGAGAACCGGACTCGGGGGGACCCCTCCACTTT.